The sequence of this TCR beta chain was determined in a study of regulatory T cells in long-lasting Graves disease. Comment on this clonotype: Its antigen is currently unknown.

This sample's time point: newly diagnosed GD, antithyroid drugs for less than 3 months. There was RNA extracted from PBMCs, and the TCR library was made from it. Study conclusions and caveats: Persistent disease exhibited a predilection for TRBV28, TRBJ1-2 and TRBJ2-5. The study examined only peripheral blood, not thyroid tissue.

The CDR3 has 17 residues. CDR1 and CDR2 from the germline V gene are SGHTA and FQGTGA. Trimming removed 1 base at V and 5 bases at J, with 19 bases between. Researchers made TCR beta libraries by using iRepertoire HTBI primers and running Arm-PCR on CDR3 regions. Each CDR3 protein gets one entry after TCRdb re-called the multiplex PCR reads with MiXCR. The table shows approximately 390,000 distinct CDR3 sequences, with roughly 16% occurring only once. The sample was also reused in another study, on T cells in Graves' hyperthyroidism and ophthalmopathy. That work adds: Researchers ran a first-round RT-PCR on the TCR CDR3 using the HTBI primer set.

V is TRBV7-3 and J is TRBJ2-3; possibly TRBD1 or TRBD2 for D (6 bases each). The sample consisted of peripheral blood mononuclear cells (PBMCs), taken at new diagnosis, from a patient treated with antithyroid drugs. This clonotype was sampled from a woman in her late teens or twenties with Graves disease. For the CDR3, the DNA is TGTGCCAGCAGCTTAATTGATATTCGGGGGCAGCTAGATACGCAGTATTTT. This codes for CASSLIDIRGQLDTQYF.